A single sample is the source of the 19 T cell receptor beta chains below, sequenced in a study of blood T cells in healthy people across ages. Primers used in a second PCR of about 6 to 11 cycles were a sample-barcoded 5' primer and a J-beta primer mix. MiXCR, applied by TCRdb to the 5' RACE reads, yields one record per CDR3 protein. Of hundreds of thousands of distinct CDR3 sequences in the sample, 40% to 55% were seen once. Sequenced material: blood. These receptors came from an elderly man in good health.

The V gene is TRBV7-9, the J gene TRBJ2-3, with 9 bases lining up with TRBD1. Germline loops: CDR1 SEHNR, CDR2 FQNEAQ (reference sequence). The CDR3 consists of 15 residues. Trimming removed 1 base from V and 3 bases from J; junction bases left unmatched: 2. CDR3 in amino acids: CASSLGTGVTDTQYF. CDR3 DNA sequence: TGTGCCAGCAGCTTAGGGACAGGGGTGACAGATACGCAGTATTTT.

On this clonotype: A much larger clonotype is one base distant, so this may be a read error. This chain uses TRBV7-9 with TRBJ2-5; 10 positions match TRBD1. Germline-derived CDR1 and CDR2 are SEHNR and FQNEAQ (reference sequence). There are 13 residues in the CDR3. CDR3 sequence: CAGSSDRGETQYF. The CDR3, as DNA: TGTGCCGGCAGCTCGGACAGGGGGGAGACCCAGTACTTC.

This clonotype was counted many times. The V gene is TRBV6-5, the J gene TRBJ2-7, with a tentative D call TRBD2 (5 bases). The ends were cut back, 5 bases at V and 0 bases at J, with 5 bases in the middle. This CDR3 is built from 12 residues. Germline V gene sequence: CDR1 MNHEY, CDR2 SVGAGI. For the CDR3, the DNA is TGTGCCAGCAGTACTAGCTCCTACGAGCAGTACTTC. Encoded protein: CASSTSSYEQYF.

In this sample, this clonotype turned up a few times. This chain links TRBV3-1 with TRBJ1-6, with unresolved D. Trimming stripped 5 bases from V and 7 bases from J, with 12 bases between. CDR1 and CDR2 (germline): LGHDT, YNNKEL (reference sequence). CDR3 size: 14 residues. CDR3 sequence: CASSELDRNSPLHF. The CDR3, as DNA: TGTGCCAGCAGCGAATTGGATAGGAATTCACCCCTCCACTTT.

The sample holds a few counts of this clonotype. The rearrangement links TRBV12-3 or TRBV12-4 to TRBJ2-3; D uncertain. The CDR3 runs 15 residues. V lost 3 bases and J 4 bases, leaving 14 bases between the germline ends. The CDR3 region has the DNA TGTGCCAGCAGTTTTTATCAGTCGACCGCAGATACGCAGTATTTT. It encodes CASSFYQSTADTQYF.

The chain couples TRBV12-3 or TRBV12-4 to TRBJ1-5; tentative D call: TRBD1 (5 bases). The V end lost 4 bases, the J end lost 4 bases, and 17 bases lay between the germline ends. CDR3 length: 16 amino acids. CDR3 residues: CASSWAMGTVNQPQHF. The CDR3 DNA reads TGTGCCAGCAGTTGGGCTATGGGGACGGTGAATCAGCCCCAGCATTTT.

This clonotype was detected a few times. The chain joins TRBV28 to TRBJ2-7; no clear D. There are 16 residues in the CDR3. Trimming removed 2 bases at V and 4 bases at J, with 18 bases between. Germline lookup yields CDR1 MDHEN and CDR2 SYDVKM. CDR3 region: CASSLISATNLYEQYF. For the CDR3, the DNA is TGTGCCAGCAGTTTAATATCGGCTACCAACCTTTACGAGCAGTACTTC. The entire variable domain, with the rest obtained from reference TRBV28 and TRBJ2-7, is as follows: DVKVTQSSRYLVKRTGEKVFLECVQDMDHENMFWYRQDPGLGLRLIYFSYDVKMKEKGDIPEGYSVSREKKERFSLILESASTNQTSMYLCASSLISATNLYEQYFGPGTRLTVT.

This clonotype is a singleton in its sample. This chain links TRBV7-2 with TRBJ2-5; 9 nucleotides agree with TRBD2. This CDR3 is built from 16 residues. Germline CDR1 is SGHTA and CDR2 is FQGNSA. V lost 5 bases to trimming and J lost 2 bases; unmatched junction nucleotides: 9. CDR3 nucleotides: TGTGCCAGCAGCCAGACCTATCTAGCGGGACAAGAGACCCAGTACTTC. This encodes CASSQTYLAGQETQYF.

The rearrangement uses TRBV3-1 and TRBJ1-2, with 9 bases identical to TRBD1. The CDR3 is 16 residues long. Germline trimming cut 2 bases from V and 8 bases from J; bases unmatched to any gene: 12. The germline CDR1 and CDR2 sequences are LGHDT and YNNKEL (reference sequence). The CDR3 reads CASSQTMGTGKDGYTF. The CDR3 DNA sequence: TGTGCCAGCAGCCAAACTATGGGGACAGGGAAAGACGGCTACACCTTC. Filled out from reference TRBV3-1 and TRBJ1-2, the complete variable domain reads DTAVSQTPKYLVTQMGNDKSIKCEQNLGHDTMYWYKQDSKKFLKIMFSYNNKELIINETVPNRFSPKSPDKAHLNLHINSLELGDSAVYFCASSQTMGTGKDGYTFGSGTRLTVV.

Comments on this clonotype: One junction end disagrees with the germline gene, perhaps due to a read error. The chain has TRBV28 and TRBJ2-1; 8 nucleotides line up with TRBD1. The CDR3 is 18 residues long. Looked up from germline, CDR1 is MDHEN and CDR2 is SYDVKM. DNA for the CDR3: TGTACCAGCAGTTTGACAGGGGAAATAGCGGCCCCCTACAATGAGCAGTTCTTC. Its translation: CTSSLTGEIAAPYNEQFF.

The genes are TRBV12-3 or TRBV12-4 and TRBJ2-5; 12 nucleotides line up with TRBD2. Losses at the gene ends were 1 base for V and 5 bases for J; bases not matched to a gene: 5. This CDR3 is built from 16 residues. CDR3 DNA sequence: TGTGCCAGCAGTTTAGGGTCTAGCGGGGGGGCGGAGACCCAGTACTTC. Translated: CASSLGSSGGAETQYF.

The V call is TRBV10-3, the J call TRBJ2-7, with 8 bases matching TRBD1. This CDR3 has 14 amino acids. Per germline, CDR1 ENHRY and CDR2 SYGVKD. J lost 0 bases, V lost 4 bases, and 2 bases had no gene match. CDR3: CAISGTGNSYEQYF. CDR3 nucleotides: TGTGCCATCAGTGGGACAGGGAACTCCTACGAGCAGTACTTC.

V usage is TRBV9 and J usage is TRBJ2-1; D is undetermined. The J call is uncertain, as TRBJ2-7 better fits the DNA end. Germline V gene lookup returns CDR1 SGDLS and CDR2 YYNGEE. The CDR3 consists of 16 residues. DNA for the CDR3: TGTGCCAGCAGCGTTTTGGTGGGAAGCTCCTACAATGAGCAGTACTTC. It codes for CASSVLVGSSYNEQYF.

The rearrangement links TRBV6-2 or TRBV6-3 to TRBJ2-7; D is possibly TRBD1 or TRBD2 (6 bases each). Germline CDR1 is MNHEY and CDR2 is SVGEGT. CDR3 length: 12 amino acids. The germline V and J ends were trimmed by 6 bases and 6 bases, with 12 bases remaining between them. The CDR3 bases are TGTGCCAGCAGCCGGGGGCCGGGCGAGCAGTACTTC. This encodes CASSRGPGEQYF.

The rearrangement links TRBV7-9 to TRBJ2-4; 10 bases fit TRBD1. Trimming at V came to 6 bases and at J to 13 bases, leaving 18 bases not matched to a gene. The CDR3 is 16 residues long. CDR1 is SEHNR and CDR2 is FQNEAQ in the germline V gene (reference sequence). The DNA of the CDR3 is TGTGCCAGCAGTCCCAGACGGGGGACAGGGGTTAATGAGCAGTACTTC. Protein product: CASSPRRGTGVNEQYF.

This clonotype has only a few counts. The chain links TRBV3-1 to TRBJ2-7; no firm D call. The CDR3 totals 15 residues. From germline, CDR1 is LGHDT and CDR2 YNNKEL (reference sequence). With 2 bases removed from V and 2 bases from J, the gap between germline ends came to 13 bases. The CDR3 DNA reads TGTGCCAGCAGCCAACGCGCCGGCATTACCTACGAGCAGTACTTC. Translation gives CASSQRAGITYEQYF.

This clonotype was detected only once. J is TRBJ2-7 and V is TRBV4-1, with D unclear. Germline V gives CDR1 MGHRA, CDR2 YSYEKL. CDR3 length: 15 residues. Trimming stripped 1 base from V and 0 bases from J, with 10 bases between. The chain's CDR3 is CASSQVPASSYEQYF. For the CDR3, the DNA is TGCGCCAGCAGCCAAGTGCCCGCCAGCTCCTACGAGCAGTACTTC.

CDR3 bases: TGTGCCAGCAGCTCTAGGACTTCCCAGGCGGAGCAGTTCTTC. Translated, it gives CASSSRTSQAEQFF. The J gene is TRBJ2-1, the V gene TRBV13; TRBD2 might be the D (5 bases). V dropped 4 bases and J dropped 10 bases, with 17 bases sitting between them. Germline CDR1 is PRHDT and CDR2 is FYEKMQ (reference sequence). The CDR3 extends over 14 amino acids.

This clonotype was observed a handful of times. The rearrangement uses TRBV6-5 and TRBJ2-1; 16 positions agree with TRBD2. CDR1 and CDR2 from the germline V gene are MNHEY and SVGAGI. The CDR3 covers 15 residues. J was trimmed by 8 bases and V by 6 bases; bases with no gene match: 4. In DNA form, the CDR3 reads TGTGCCAGCAGCCCCGGGACTAGCGGGAGGGATGAGCAGTTCTTC. Protein product: CASSPGTSGRDEQFF.